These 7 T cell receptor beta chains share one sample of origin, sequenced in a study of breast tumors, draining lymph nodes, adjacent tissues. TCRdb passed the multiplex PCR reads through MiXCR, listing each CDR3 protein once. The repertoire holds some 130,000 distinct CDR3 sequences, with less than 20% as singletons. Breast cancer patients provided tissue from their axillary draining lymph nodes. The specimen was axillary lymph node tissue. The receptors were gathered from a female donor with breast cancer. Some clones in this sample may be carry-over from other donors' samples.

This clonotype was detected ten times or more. Here the CDR3 DNA reads TGCAGTGCTAGCATTCCTCTAGCGGGAGTAGGCGAGCAGTACTTC. As protein: CSASIPLAGVGEQYF. The V and J genes are TRBV20-1 and TRBJ2-7; 10 bases align to TRBD2. The CDR3 contains 15 residues. V gave up 3 bases and J gave up 6 bases; unmatched junction bases: 11. CDR1 is DFQATT, CDR2 SNEGSKA, per germline (reference sequence).

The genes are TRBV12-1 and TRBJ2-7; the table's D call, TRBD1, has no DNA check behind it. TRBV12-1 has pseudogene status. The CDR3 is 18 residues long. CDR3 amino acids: CASSSPPSPGQGSYEQYF. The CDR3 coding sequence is TGTGCCAGCAGCTCCCCGCCTTCGCCGGGACAGGGATCCTACGAGCAGTACTTC.

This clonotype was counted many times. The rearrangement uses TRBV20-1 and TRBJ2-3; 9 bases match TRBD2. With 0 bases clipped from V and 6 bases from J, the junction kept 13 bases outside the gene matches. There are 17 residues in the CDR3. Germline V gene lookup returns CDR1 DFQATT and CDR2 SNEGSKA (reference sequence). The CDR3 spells CSARDRGLAPNPDTQYF. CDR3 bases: TGCAGTGCTAGAGATCGGGGACTAGCCCCAAATCCTGATACGCAGTATTTT.

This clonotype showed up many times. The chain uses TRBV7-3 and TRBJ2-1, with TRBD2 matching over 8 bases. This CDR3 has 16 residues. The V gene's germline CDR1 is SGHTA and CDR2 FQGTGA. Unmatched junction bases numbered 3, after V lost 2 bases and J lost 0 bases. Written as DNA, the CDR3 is TGTGCCAGCAGCTTATCGGGGGGGCCCTCCTACAATGAGCAGTTCTTC. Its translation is CASSLSGGPSYNEQFF.

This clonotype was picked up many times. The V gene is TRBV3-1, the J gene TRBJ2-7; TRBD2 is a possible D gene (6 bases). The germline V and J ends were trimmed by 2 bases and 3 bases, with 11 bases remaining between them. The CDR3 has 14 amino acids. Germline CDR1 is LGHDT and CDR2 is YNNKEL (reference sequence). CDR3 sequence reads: CASSQSLARYEQYF. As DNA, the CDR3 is TGTGCCAGCAGCCAAAGTCTAGCGCGCTACGAGCAGTACTTC.

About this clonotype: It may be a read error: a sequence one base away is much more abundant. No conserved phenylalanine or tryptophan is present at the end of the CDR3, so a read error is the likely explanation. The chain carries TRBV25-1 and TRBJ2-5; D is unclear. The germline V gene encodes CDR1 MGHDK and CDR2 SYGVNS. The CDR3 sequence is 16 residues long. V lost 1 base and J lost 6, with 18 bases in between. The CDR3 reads CASSESTNQLPKTQYY. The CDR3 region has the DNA TGTGCCAGCAGTGAATCTACCAATCAGCTCCCCAAGACCCAGTACTAC.

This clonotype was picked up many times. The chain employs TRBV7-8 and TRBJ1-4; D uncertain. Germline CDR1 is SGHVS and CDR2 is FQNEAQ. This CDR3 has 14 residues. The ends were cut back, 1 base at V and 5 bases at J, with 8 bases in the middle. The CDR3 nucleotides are TGTGCCAGCAGCTTAGAGGCGGGGAATGAAAAACTGTTTTTT. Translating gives CASSLEAGNEKLFF.